This TCR beta chain is from a study of cytomegalovirus exposure and HLA in healthy donors. Notes on the study in general: When analyzed later, a missense DCLRE1C variant was found to be linked to TCR beta V- and J-gene trimming. Being productive about 90% or about 30% of the time was typical of most TCR beta V segments in an earlier analysis.

At the time of sampling, donors were nominally healthy, though unrecorded immune exposures were likely. Points on this clone: Its antigen is unidentified.

Trimming removed 6 bases at V and 7 bases at J, with 15 bases between. This CDR3 has 13 residues. Germline CDR1 MDHEN, CDR2 SYDVKM. Primers for the PCR totalled 60 Vbeta and 13 Jbeta. Clones were sequenced by immunoSEQ multiplex PCR, and TCRdb holds only the in-frame ones, with some missing. Here the sample spans about 140,000 clones, 70% to 75% being singletons. Material: PBMCs. The source is a woman in her thirties or forties in good health and CMV-seronegative. The V call is TRBV28, the J call TRBJ1-1; no clear D. CDR3: CASSRAGRFEAFF. In DNA form, the CDR3 reads TGTGCCAGCAGCCGAGCCGGGAGATTTGAAGCTTTCTTT.